This T cell receptor (beta chain) derives from a study of T-cell reconstitution after alpha-beta-depleted transplantation in children. Construction of the TCRbeta library involved unique molecular identifiers. One entry per CDR3 protein, called by TCRdb with MiXCR from the PCR reads. The sample shows 600,000 to 700,000 distinct CDR3 sequences, 16% of them seen only once. The TCR originated in a human donor who donated a stem cell graft to a child with acute myeloid leukemia. The sequencing used PBMCs from the stem cell graft donor, collected from the stem cell graft.

CDR3 residues: CASTPRAGPTDTQYF. CDR3 coding DNA: TGTGCCAGCACCCCCCGGGCAGGTCCCACAGATACGCAGTATTTT. The chain joins TRBV12-3 or TRBV12-4 to TRBJ2-3; D ambiguous. The CDR3 runs to 15 residues. Trimming left V 7 bases short and J 2 bases short, with 16 bases between.